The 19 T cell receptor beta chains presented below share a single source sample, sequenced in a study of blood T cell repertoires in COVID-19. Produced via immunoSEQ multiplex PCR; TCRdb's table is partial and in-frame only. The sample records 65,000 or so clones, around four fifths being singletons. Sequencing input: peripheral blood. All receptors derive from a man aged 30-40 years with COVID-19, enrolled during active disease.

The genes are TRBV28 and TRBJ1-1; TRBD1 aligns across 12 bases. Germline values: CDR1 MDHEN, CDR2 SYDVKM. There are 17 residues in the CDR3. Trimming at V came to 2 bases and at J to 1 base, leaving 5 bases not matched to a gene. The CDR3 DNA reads TGTGCCAGCAGTTTAGCCGGGACAGGGGGCAGGAACACTGAAGCTTTCTTT. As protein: CASSLAGTGGRNTEAFF.

CDR3 coding DNA: TGTGCCAGCAGGCGACTCGACTACGAGCAGTACTTC. It codes for CASRRLDYEQYF. J is TRBJ2-7 and V is TRBV12-3 or TRBV12-4; D is uncertain. V was clipped by 6 bases and J by 3 bases, with 9 bases between them. The CDR3 has 12 amino acids.

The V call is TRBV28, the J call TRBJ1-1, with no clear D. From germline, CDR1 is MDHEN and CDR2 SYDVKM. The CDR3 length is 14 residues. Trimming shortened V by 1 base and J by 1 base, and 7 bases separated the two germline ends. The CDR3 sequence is CASSLFSENTEAFF. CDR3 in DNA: TGTGCCAGCAGTTTATTTTCAGAGAACACTGAAGCTTTCTTT.

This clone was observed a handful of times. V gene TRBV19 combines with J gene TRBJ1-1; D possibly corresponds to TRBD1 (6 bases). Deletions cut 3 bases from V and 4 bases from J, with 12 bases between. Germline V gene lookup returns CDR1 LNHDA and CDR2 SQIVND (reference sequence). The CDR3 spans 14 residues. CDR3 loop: CASSIGGVVTEAFF. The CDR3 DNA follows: TGTGCCAGTAGTATTGGGGGCGTGGTCACTGAAGCTTTCTTT.

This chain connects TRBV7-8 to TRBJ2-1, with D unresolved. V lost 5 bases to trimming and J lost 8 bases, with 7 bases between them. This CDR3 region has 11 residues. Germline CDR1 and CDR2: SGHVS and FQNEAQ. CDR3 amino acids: CASSPQYEQFF. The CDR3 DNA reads TGTGCCAGCAGCCCTCAGTATGAGCAGTTCTTC. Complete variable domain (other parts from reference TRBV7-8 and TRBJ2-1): GAGVSQSPRYKVAKRGQDVALRCDPISGHVSLFWYQQALGQGPEFLTYFQNEAQLDKSGLPSDRFFAERPEGSVSTLKIQRTQQEDSAVYLCASSPQYEQFFGPGTRLTVL.

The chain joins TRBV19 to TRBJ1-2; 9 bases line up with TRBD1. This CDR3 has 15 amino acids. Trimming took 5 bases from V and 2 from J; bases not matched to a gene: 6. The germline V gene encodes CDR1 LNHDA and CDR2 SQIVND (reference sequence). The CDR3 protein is CASSSMGQGNYGYTF. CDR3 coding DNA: TGTGCCAGTAGTTCAATGGGACAGGGCAACTATGGCTACACCTTC. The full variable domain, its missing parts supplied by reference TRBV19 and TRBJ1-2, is DGGITQSPKYLFRKEGQNVTLSCEQNLNHDAMYWYRQDPGQGLRLIYYSQIVNDFQKGDIAEGYSVSREKKESFPLTVTSAQKNPTAFYLCASSSMGQGNYGYTFGSGTRLTVV.

CDR3 sequence: CASSPRRVAEQYF. In DNA form, the CDR3 reads TGTGCCAGCTCACCAAGGAGAGTTGCCGAGCAGTACTTC. V is TRBV18 and J is TRBJ2-7; D not resolved. The CDR3 runs to 13 residues. Germline CDR1 and CDR2: KGHSH and LQKENI. V was shortened by 2 bases and J by 6 bases, with 11 bases between the two germline ends.

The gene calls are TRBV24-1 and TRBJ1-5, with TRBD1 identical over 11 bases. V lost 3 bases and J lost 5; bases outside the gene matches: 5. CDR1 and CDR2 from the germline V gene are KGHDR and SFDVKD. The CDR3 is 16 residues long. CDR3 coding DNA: TGTGCCACCAGTGATCGAAGGGACAGGGGGGATCAGCCCCAGCATTTT. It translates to CATSDRRDRGDQPQHF.

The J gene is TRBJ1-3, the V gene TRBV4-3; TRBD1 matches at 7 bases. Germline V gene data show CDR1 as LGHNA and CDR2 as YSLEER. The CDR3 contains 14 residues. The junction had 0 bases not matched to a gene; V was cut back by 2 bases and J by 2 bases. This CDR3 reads CASSQQGAGNTIYF. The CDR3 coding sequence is TGCGCCAGCAGCCAACAGGGGGCTGGAAACACCATATATTTT.

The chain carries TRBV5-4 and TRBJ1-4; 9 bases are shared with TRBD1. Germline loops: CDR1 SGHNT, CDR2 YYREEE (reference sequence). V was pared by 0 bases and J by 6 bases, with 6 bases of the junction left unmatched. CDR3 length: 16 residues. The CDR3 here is CASSLDPTGGDEKLFF. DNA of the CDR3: TGTGCCAGCAGCTTGGACCCGACAGGGGGGGATGAAAAACTGTTTTTT.

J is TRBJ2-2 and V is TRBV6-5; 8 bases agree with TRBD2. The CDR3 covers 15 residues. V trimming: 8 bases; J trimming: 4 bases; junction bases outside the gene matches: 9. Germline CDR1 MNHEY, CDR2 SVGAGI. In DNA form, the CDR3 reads TGTGCCAGCGCCCTCGAGCGGGAGAGCACCGGGGAGCTGTTTTTT. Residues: CASALERESTGELFF.

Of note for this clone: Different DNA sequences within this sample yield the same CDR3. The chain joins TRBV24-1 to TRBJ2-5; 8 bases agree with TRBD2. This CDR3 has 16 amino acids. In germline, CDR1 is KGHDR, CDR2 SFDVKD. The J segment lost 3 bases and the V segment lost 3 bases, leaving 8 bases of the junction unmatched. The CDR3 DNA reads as TGTGCCACCAGTGATGTCGGTCGGGGGGGGGAAGAGACCCAGTACTTC. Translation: CATSDVGRGGEETQYF.

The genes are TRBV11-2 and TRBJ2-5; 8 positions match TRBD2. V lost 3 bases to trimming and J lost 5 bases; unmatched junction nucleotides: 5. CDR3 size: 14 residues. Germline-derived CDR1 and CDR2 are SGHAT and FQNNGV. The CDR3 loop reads CASSLPGGMETQYF. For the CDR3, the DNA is TGTGCCAGCAGCTTGCCGGGAGGGATGGAGACCCAGTACTTC.

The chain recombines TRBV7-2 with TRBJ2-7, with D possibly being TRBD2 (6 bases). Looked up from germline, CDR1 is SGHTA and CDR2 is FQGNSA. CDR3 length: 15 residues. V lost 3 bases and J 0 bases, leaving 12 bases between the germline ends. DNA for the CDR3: TGTGCCAGCAGCTTCCGGCCTAGCGACTCCTACGAGCAGTACTTC. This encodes CASSFRPSDSYEQYF.

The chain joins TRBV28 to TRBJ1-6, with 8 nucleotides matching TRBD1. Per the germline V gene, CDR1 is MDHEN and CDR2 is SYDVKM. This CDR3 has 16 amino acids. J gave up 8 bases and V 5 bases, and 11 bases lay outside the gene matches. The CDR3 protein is CASSARQGTIYSPLHF. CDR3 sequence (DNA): TGTGCCAGCAGTGCTAGACAGGGGACCATATATTCACCCCTCCACTTT.

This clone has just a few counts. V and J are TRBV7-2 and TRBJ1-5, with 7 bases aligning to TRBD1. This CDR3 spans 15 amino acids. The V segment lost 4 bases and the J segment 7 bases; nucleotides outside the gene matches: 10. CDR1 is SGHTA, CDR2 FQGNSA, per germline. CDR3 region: CASSSIIDRAQPQHF. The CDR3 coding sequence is TGTGCCAGCAGCTCGATCATCGACAGGGCCCAGCCCCAGCATTTT.

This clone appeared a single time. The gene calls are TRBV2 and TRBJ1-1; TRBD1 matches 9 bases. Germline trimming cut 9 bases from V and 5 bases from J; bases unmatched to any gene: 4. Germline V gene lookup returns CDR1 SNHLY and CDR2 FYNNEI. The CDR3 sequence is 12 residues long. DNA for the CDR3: TGTGCCAGTTACAGGGGGCAAACTGAAGCTTTCTTT. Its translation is CASYRGQTEAFF.

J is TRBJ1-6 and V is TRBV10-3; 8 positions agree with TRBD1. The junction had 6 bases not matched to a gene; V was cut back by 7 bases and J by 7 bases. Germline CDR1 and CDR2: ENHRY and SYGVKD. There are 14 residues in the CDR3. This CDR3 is CAITPDRGNSPLHF. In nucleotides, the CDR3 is TGTGCCATCACTCCTGACAGGGGAAATTCACCCCTCCACTTT.

In nucleotides, the CDR3 is TGTGCCAGCAGCTTAGGGCTAGCGGGTCAGAATGAGCAGTTCTTC. Amino acid sequence: CASSLGLAGQNEQFF. V gene TRBV7-8 combines with J gene TRBJ2-1; 8 bases map to TRBD2. CDR1 is SGHVS and CDR2 is FQNEAQ in the germline V gene. Germline trimming cut 1 base from V and 7 bases from J; bases unmatched to any gene: 6. The CDR3 length is 15 residues. Based on the CDR3 plus reference TRBV7-8 and TRBJ2-1, the full variable domain is GAGVSQSPRYKVAKRGQDVALRCDPISGHVSLFWYQQALGQGPEFLTYFQNEAQLDKSGLPSDRFFAERPEGSVSTLKIQRTQQEDSAVYLCASSLGLAGQNEQFFGPGTRLTVL.